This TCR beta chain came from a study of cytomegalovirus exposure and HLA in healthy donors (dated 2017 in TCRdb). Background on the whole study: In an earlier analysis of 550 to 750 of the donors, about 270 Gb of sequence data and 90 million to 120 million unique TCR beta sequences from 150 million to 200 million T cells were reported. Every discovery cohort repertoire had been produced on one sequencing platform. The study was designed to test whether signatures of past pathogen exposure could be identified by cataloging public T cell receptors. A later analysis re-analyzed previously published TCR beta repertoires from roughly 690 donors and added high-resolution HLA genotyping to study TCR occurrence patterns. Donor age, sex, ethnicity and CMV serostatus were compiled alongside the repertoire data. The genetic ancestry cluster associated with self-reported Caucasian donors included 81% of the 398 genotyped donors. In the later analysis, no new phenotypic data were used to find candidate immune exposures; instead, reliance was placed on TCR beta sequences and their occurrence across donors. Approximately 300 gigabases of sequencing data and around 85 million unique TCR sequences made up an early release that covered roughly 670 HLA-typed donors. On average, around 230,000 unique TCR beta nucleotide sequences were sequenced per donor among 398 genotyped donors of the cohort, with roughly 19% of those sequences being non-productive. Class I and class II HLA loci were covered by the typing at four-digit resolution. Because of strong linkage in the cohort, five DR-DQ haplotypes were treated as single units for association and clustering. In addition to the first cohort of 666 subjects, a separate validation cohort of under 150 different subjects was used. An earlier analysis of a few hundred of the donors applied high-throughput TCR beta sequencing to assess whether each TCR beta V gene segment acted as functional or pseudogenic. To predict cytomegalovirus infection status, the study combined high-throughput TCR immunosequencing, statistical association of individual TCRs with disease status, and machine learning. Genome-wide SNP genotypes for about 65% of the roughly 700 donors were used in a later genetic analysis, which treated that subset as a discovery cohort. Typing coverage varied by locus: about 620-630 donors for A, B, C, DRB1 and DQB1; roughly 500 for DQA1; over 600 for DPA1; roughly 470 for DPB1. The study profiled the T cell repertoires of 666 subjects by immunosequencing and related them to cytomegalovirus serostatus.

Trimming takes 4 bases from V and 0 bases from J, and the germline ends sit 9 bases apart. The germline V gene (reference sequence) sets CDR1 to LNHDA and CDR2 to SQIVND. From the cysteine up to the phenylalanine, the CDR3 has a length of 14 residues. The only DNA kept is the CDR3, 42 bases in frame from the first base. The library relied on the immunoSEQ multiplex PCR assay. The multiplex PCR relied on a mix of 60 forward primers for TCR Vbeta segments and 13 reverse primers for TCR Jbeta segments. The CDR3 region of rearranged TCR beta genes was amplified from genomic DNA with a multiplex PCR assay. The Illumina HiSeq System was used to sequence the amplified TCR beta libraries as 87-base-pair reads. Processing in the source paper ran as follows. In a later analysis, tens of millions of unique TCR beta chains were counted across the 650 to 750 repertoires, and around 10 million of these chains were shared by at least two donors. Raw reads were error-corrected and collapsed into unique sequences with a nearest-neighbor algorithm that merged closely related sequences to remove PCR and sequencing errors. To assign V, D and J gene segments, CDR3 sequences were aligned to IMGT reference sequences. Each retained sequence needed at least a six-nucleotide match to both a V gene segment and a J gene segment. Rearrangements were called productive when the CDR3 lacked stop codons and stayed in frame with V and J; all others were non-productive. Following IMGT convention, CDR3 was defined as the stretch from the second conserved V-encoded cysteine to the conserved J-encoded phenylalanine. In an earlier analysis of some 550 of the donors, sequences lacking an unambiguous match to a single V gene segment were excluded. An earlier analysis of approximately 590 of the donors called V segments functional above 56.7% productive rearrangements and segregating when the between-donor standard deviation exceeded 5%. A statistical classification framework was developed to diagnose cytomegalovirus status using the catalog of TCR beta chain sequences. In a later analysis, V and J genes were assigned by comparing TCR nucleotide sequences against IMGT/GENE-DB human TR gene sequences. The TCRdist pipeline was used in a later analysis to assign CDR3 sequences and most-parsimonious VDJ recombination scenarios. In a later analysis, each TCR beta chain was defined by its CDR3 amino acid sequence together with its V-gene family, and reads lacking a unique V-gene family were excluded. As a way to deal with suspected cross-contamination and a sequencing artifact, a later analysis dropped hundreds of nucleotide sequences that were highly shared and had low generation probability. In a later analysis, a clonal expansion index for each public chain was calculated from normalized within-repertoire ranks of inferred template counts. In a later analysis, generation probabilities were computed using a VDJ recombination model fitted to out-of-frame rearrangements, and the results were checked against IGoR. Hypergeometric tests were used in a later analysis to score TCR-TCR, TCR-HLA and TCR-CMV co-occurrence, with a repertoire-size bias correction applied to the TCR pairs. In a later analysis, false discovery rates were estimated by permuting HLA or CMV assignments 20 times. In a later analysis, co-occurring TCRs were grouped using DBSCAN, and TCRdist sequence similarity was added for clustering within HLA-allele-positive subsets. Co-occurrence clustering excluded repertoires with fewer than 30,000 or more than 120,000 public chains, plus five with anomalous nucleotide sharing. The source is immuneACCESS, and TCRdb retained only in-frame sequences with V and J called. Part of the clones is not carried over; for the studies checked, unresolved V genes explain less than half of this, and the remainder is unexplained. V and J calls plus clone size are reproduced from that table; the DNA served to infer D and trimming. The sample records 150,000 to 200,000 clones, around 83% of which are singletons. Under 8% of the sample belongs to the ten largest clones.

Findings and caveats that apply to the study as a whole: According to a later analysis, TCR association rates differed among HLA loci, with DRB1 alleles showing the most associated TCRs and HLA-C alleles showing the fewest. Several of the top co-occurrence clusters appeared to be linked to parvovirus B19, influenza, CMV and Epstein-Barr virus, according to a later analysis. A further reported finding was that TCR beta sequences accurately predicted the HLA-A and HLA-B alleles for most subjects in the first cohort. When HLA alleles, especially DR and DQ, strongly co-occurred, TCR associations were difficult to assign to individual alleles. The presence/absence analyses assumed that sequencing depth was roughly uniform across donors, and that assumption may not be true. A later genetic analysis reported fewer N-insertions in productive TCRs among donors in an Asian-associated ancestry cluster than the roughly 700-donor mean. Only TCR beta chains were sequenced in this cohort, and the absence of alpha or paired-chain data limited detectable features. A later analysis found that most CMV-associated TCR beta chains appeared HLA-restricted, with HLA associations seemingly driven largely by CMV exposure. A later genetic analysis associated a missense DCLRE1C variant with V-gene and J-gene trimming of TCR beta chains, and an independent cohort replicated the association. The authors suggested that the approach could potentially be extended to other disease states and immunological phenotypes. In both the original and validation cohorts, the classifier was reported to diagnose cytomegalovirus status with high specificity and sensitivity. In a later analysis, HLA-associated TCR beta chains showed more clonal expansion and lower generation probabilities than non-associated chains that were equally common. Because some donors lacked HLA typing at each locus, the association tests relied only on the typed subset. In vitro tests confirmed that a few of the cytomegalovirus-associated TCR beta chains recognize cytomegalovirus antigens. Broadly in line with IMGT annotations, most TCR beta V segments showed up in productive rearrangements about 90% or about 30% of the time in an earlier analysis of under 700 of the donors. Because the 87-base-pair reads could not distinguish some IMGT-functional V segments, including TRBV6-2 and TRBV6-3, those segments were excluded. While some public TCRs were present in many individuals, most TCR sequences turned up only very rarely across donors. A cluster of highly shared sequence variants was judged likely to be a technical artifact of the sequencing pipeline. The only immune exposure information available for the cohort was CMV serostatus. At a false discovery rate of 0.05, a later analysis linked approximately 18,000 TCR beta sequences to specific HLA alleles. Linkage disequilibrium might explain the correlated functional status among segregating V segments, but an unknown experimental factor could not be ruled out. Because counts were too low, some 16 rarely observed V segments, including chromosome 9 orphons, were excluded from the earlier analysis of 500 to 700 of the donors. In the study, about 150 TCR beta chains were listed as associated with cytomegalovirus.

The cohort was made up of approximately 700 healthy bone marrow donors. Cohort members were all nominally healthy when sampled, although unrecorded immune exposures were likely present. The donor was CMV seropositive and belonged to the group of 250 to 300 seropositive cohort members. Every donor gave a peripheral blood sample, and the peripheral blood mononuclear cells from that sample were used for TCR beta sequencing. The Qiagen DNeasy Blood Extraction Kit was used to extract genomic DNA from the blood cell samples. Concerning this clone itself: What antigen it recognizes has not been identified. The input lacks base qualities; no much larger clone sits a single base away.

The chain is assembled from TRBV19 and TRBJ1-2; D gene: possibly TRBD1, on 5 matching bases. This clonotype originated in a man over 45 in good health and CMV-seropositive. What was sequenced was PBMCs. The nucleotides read TGTGCCAGTAGTACGACAGTTTCTAACTATGGCTACACCTTC. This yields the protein CASSTTVSNYGYTF.